This entry concerns a single T cell receptor (beta chain). This sample stems from a study of blood T cell repertoires in COVID-19. Across the whole study: COVID-19 samples from acute and convalescent phases originated in the United States, Italy and Spain. Nucleic acid was either cDNA or gDNA, and it came from T cells, B-cell-depleted T cells, or PBMCs.

Germline CDR1 SGHRS, CDR2 YFSETQ. This CDR3 spans 12 amino acids. Trimming removed 5 bases from V and 2 bases from J, with 7 bases in between. How the authors handled the data: Nucleated cell number was recorded as an estimate derived from reference gene primer amplification. The method was immunoSEQ multiplex PCR; TCRdb's version includes in-frame clones alone and lacks a portion of them. The V and J calls and clone size come from that table; D and trimming were worked out from the DNA. The sample records around 60,000 clones, 65% to 85% being singletons. The chain links TRBV5-1 to TRBJ2-5; D uncertain. This sequence originates from a man aged 55 to 70 with acute or convalescent COVID-19. Material for sequencing was peripheral blood. In nucleotides, the CDR3 is TGCGCCAGCAGGGTAGATCAAGAGACCCAGTACTTC. Translating it yields CASRVDQETQYF. Together with reference TRBV5-1 and TRBJ2-5, the CDR3 gives the full variable domain: KAGVTQTPRYLIKTRGQQVTLSCSPISGHRSVSWYQQTPGQGLQFLFEYFSETQRNKGNFPGRFSGRQFSNSRSEMNVSTLELGDSALYLCASRVDQETQYFGPGTRLLVL.